This T cell receptor (beta chain) was sequenced in a study of cytomegalovirus exposure and HLA in healthy donors. Trimming pared 3 bases from V and 5 bases from J, leaving 10 bases between. The CDR3 is 12 residues long. In germline, CDR1 is SQVTM, CDR2 ANQGSEA. The data were produced by immunoSEQ multiplex PCR, yet TCRdb's version contains in-frame clones alone and is incomplete. The sample yields roughly 110,000 clones, less than 90% seen once. The clonotype comes from a woman aged 18 to 35 in good health and CMV-seropositive. The chain has TRBV29-1 and TRBJ2-5, with TRBD1 as a possible D gene (5 bases). Specimen: PBMCs. The CDR3 protein is CSVDQGRETQYF. CDR3 in DNA: TGCAGCGTTGATCAGGGTCGGGAGACCCAGTACTTC.